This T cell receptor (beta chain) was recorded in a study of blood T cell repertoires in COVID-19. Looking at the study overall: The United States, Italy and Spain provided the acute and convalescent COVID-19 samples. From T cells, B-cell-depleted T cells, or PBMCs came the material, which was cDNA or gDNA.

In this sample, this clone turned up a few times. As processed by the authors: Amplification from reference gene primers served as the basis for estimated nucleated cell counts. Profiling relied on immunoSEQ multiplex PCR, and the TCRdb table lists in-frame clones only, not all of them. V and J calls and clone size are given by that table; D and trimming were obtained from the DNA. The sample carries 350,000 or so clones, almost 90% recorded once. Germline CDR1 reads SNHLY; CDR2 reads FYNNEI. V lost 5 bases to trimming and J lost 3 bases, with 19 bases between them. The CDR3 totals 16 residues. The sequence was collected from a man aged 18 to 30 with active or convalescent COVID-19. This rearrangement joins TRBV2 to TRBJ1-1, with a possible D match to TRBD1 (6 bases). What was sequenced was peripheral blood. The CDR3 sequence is CASSLAHRAQDTEAFF. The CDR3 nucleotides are TGTGCCAGCAGTTTGGCCCACAGGGCTCAGGACACTGAAGCTTTCTTT.